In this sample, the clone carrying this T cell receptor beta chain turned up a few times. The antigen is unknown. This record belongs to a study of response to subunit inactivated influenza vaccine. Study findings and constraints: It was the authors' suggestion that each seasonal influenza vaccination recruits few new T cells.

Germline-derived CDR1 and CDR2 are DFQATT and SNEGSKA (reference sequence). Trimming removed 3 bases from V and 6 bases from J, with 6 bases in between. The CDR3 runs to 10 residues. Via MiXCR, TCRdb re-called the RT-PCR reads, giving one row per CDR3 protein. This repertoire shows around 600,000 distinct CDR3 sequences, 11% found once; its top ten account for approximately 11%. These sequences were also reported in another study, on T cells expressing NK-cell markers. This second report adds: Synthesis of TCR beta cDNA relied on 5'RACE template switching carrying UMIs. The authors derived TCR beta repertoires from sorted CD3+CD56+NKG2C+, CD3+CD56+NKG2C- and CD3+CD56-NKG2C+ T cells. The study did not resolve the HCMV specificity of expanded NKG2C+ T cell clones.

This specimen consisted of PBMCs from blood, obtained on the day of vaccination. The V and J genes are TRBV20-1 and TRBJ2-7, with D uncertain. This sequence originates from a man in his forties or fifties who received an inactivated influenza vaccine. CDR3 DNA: TGCAGTGCTAGCGTGGGCGAGCAGTACTTC. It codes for CSASVGEQYF.